This T cell receptor (beta chain) was captured by sequencing in a study of beta chain features in type 1 diabetes. Study-level points and caveats: Fewer junction insertions and more nucleotide deletions appeared in type 1 diabetes patients.

V shed 0 bases and J 7 bases; nucleotides not matched to a gene: 3. This CDR3 is built from 15 residues. Germline V CDR1 and CDR2: SGHDT, YYEEEE. With respect to this clone: No antigen is known for it.

The whole isolated RNA underwent reverse transcription, so sequencing captured expressed TCRB transcripts. Here immunoSEQ multiplex PCR was the method, and the copy in TCRdb shows in-frame clones only, minus some. The table shows about 340,000 clones, with 7% to 9% occurring only once. The TCR sequence derives from a woman aged 18 to 35 in good health. Sequencing input: central memory CD4+ T cells from blood. V is TRBV5-6 and J is TRBJ2-3; 12 bases are shared with TRBD2. The CDR3: CASSLEGTSGHTQYF. In DNA, the CDR3 is TGTGCCAGCAGCTTGGAGGGGACTAGCGGGCATACGCAGTATTTT.